This TCR beta chain was captured by sequencing in a study of PD-L1 blockade in urothelial cancer. Study context: Median T cell yield per blood sample was 140,000 to 150,000 cells.

Per germline, CDR1 MNHEY and CDR2 SMNVEV (reference sequence). This CDR3 spans 13 amino acids. The V and J ends lost 7 bases and 7 bases, in that order; junction bases with no gene match: 7. Only in-frame clones appear in the TCRdb table, and some are missing; sequencing was by immunoSEQ multiplex PCR. The sample holds about 51,000 clones, 86% seen once. Stated time point: pretreatment peripheral blood. A few counts support this clone. The receptor was isolated from a man aged 55-75 years with urothelial cancer. Specimen: PBMCs, collected around atezolizumab (anti-PD-L1) treatment. The chain couples TRBV27 to TRBJ1-1, with 9 positions matching TRBD1. Written as DNA, the CDR3 is TGTGCCAGCACCAAGGGACAGGGACTTGAAGCTTTCTTT. It translates to CASTKGQGLEAFF.